This T cell receptor (beta chain) was sequenced for a study of cytomegalovirus exposure and HLA in healthy donors. Study-wide results and limits: Later analysis identified several of the most significant clusters that appeared linked to common viral pathogens. In most subjects, TCR beta sequences reportedly gave accurate predictions of HLA-A and HLA-B alleles.

PCR involved 60 Vbeta and 13 Jbeta primers. Data came from immunoSEQ multiplex PCR; TCRdb stores just in-frame clones and leaves some out. This table holds some 170,000 clones, more than 60% found once. This CDR3 is built from 15 residues. V was trimmed by 0 bases and J by 4 bases, leaving 14 bases between them. Germline V gene data show CDR1 as SGHKS and CDR2 as YYEKEE (reference sequence). With regard to this clone: Antigen specificity is unknown.

This TCR came from a human donor in good health. The J gene is TRBJ2-7, the V gene TRBV5-5; TRBD1 is a possible D gene (7 bases). Sequenced sample: PBMCs. CDR3 protein: CASSLGGGTAYEQYF. CDR3 nucleotides: TGTGCCAGCAGCTTGGGGGGCGGGACAGCGTACGAGCAGTACTTC.